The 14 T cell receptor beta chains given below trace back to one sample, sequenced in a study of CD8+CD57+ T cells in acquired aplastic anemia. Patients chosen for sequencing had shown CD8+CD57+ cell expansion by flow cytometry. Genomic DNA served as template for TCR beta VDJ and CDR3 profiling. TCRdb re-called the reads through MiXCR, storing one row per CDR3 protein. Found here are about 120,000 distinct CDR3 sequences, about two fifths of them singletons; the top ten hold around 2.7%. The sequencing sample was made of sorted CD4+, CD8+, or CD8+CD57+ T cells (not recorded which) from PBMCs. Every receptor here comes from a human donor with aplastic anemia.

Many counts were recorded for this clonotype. The CDR3 DNA is TGCAGCGCCGCGGGGCCTCAAGAGACCCAGTACTTC. This gives the protein CSAAGPQETQYF. The chain combines TRBV29-1 with TRBJ2-5, with D possibly being TRBD2 (6 bases). V was pared by 7 bases and J by 2 bases, with 11 bases between. Germline CDR1 reads SQVTM; CDR2 reads ANQGSEA. CDR3 length equals 12 residues.

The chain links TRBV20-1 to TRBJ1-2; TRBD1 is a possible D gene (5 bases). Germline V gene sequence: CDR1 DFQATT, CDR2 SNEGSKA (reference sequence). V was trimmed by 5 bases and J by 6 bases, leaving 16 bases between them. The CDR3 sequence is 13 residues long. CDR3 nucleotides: TGCAGTGCTTTGACAGTTATCCTTAATGGCTACACCTTC. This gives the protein CSALTVILNGYTF.

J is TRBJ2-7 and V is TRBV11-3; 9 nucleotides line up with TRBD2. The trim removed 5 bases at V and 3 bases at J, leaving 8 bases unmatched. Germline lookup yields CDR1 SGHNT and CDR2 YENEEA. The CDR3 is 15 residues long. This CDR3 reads CASSPGGTSSYEQYF. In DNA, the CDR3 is TGTGCCAGCAGCCCTGGAGGGACTAGCAGCTACGAGCAGTACTTC.

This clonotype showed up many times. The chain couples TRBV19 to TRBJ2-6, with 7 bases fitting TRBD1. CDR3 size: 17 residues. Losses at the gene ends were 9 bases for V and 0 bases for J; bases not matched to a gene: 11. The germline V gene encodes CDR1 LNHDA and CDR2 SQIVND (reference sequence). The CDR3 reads CASLPDRVASGANVLTF. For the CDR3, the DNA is TGTGCCAGCCTACCCGACAGGGTAGCCTCTGGGGCCAACGTCCTGACTTTC.

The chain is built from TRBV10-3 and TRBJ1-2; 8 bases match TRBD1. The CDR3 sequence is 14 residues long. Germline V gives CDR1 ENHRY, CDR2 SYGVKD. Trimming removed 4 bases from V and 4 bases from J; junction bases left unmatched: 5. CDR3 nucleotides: TGTGCCATCAGTGCCCGACAGGGGACCTATGGCTACACCTTC. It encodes CAISARQGTYGYTF.

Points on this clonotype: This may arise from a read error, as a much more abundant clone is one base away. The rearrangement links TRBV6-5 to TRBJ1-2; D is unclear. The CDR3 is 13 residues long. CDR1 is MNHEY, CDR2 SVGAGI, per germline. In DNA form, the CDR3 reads TGTGCCAGCAGTTACTCCATCAGTTATGGCCACACCTTC. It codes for CASSYSISYGHTF.

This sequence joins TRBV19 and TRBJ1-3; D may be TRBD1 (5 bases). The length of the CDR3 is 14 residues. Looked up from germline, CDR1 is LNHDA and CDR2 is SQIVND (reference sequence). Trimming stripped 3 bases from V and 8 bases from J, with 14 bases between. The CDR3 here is CASSIGGSEDTIYF. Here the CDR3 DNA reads TGTGCCAGTAGTATCGGGGGGTCCGAGGACACCATATATTTT.

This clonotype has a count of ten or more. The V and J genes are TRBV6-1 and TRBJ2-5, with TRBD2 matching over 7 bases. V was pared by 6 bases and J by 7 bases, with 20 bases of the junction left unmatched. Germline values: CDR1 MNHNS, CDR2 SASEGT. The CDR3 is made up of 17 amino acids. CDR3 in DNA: TGTGCCAGCAGCCAACGGGGAGGGGTAGGGCAAGCCAGGACCCAGTACTTC. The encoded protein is CASSQRGGVGQARTQYF.

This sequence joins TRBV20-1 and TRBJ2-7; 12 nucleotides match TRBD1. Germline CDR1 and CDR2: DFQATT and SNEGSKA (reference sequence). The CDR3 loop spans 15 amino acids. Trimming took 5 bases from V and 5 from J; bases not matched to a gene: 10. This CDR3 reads CSAPIEGQGAHEQYF. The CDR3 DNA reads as TGCAGTGCTCCCATCGAGGGACAGGGGGCCCACGAGCAGTACTTC.

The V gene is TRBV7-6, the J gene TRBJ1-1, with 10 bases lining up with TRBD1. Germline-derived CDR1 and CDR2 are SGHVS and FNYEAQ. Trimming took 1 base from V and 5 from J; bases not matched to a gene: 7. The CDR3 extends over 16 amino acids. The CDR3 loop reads CASSLEDRGRGTEAFF. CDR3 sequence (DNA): TGTGCCAGCAGCTTAGAAGACAGGGGGCGCGGGACTGAAGCTTTCTTT.

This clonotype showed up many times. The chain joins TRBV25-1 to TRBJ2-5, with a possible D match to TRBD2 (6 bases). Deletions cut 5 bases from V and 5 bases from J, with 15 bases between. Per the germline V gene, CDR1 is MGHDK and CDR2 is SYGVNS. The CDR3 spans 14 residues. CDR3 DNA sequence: TGTGCCAGCAGTACCCATAGCGGTGTTGAGACCCAGTACTTC. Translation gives CASSTHSGVETQYF. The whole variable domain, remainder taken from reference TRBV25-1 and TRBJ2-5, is EADIYQTPRYLVIGTGKKITLECSQTMGHDKMYWYQQDPGMELHLIHYSYGVNSTEKGDLSSESTVSRIRTEHFPLTLESARPSHTSQYLCASSTHSGVETQYFGPGTRLLVL.

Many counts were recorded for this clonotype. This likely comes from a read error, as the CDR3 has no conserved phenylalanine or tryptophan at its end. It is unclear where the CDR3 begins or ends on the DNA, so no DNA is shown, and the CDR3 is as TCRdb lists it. The CDR3: CSARTGERPR. This chain joins TRBV20-1 and TRBJ2-3; TRBD1, the table's D call, was not compared with the DNA. Ends included, the CDR3 has 10 residues. Germline assignment: CDR1 DFQATT and CDR2 SNEGSKA (reference sequence).

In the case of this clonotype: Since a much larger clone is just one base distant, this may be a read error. The DNA for the CDR3 is TGCGCCAGCAGCTTGGGGACAGGGTCGCAAGAGACCCAGCACTTC. Translated: CASSLGTGSQETQHF. V usage is TRBV5-1 and J usage is TRBJ2-5; 8 bases map to TRBD1. CDR1 is SGHRS and CDR2 is YFSETQ in the germline V gene. The CDR3 covers 15 residues.

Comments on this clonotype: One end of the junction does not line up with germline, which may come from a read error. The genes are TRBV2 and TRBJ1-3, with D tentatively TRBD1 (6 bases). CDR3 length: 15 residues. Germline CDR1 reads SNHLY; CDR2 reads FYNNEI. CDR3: CAGSSGAGSGNTMYF. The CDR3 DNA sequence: TGTGCCGGCAGTTCAGGGGCCGGCTCTGGAAACACCATGTATTTT.